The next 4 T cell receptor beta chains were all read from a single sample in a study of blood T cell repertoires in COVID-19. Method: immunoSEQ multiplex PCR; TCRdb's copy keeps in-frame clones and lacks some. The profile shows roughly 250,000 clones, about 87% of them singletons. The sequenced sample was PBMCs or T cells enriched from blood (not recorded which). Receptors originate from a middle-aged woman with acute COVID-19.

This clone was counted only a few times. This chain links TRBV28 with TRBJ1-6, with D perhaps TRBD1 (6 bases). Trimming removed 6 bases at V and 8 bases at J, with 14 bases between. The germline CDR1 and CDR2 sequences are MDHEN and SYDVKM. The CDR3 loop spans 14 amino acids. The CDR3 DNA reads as TGTGCCAGCAGCTCCCTCCAGGGGTATTCACCCCTCCACTTT. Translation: CASSSLQGYSPLHF. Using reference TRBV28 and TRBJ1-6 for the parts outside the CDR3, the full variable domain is DVKVTQSSRYLVKRTGEKVFLECVQDMDHENMFWYRQDPGLGLRLIYFSYDVKMKEKGDIPEGYSVSREKKERFSLILESASTNQTSMYLCASSSLQGYSPLHFGNGTRLTVT.

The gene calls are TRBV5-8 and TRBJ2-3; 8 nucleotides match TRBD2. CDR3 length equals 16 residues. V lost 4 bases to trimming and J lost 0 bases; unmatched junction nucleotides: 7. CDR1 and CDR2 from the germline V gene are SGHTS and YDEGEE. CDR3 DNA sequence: TGTGCCAGCAGCCCCCGGGGGGGGGTTAGCACAGATACGCAGTATTTT. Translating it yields CASSPRGGVSTDTQYF.

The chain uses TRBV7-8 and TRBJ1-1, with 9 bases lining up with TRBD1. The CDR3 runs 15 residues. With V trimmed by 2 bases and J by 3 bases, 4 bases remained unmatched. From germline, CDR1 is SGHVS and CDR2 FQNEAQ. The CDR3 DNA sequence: TGTGCCAGCAGCTTAACGGGACAGGGATACACTGAAGCTTTCTTT. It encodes CASSLTGQGYTEAFF.

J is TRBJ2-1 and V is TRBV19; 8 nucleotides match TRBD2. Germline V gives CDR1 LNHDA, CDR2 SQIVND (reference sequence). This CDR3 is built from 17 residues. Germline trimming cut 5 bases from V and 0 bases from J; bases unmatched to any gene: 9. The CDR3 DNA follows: TGTGCCAGTAGTCTCTTTAGCGGGGCAAGCTCCTACAATGAGCAGTTCTTC. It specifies CASSLFSGASSYNEQFF.